Each of the 16 T cell receptor beta chains below was sequenced from the same sample in a study of blood T cell repertoires in COVID-19. The method was immunoSEQ multiplex PCR; TCRdb's version includes in-frame clones alone and lacks a portion of them. This sample has a few hundred thousand clones; around 84% occur once, and the top ten carry around 1.6%. The sequenced material came from PBMCs or T cells enriched from blood (not recorded which). These receptors came from a woman aged 45-60 years who had recovered from COVID-19.

This chain links TRBV10-1 with TRBJ2-5; 8 nucleotides line up with TRBD1. V gave up 2 bases and J gave up 7 bases; unmatched junction bases: 3. The CDR3 runs 13 residues. Germline-derived CDR1 and CDR2 are WNHNN and SYGVQD (reference sequence). The CDR3 DNA follows: TGCGCCAGCAGTGAGGGACAGGGCTCGACCCAGTACTTC. It is translated as CASSEGQGSTQYF.

J is TRBJ1-6 and V is TRBV28; tentative D call: TRBD1 (6 bases). CDR3 length: 16 amino acids. V lost 6 bases and J 5 bases, leaving 17 bases between the germline ends. Looked up from germline, CDR1 is MDHEN and CDR2 is SYDVKM. The CDR3 here is CASREQGRGDNSPLHF. Here the CDR3 DNA reads TGTGCCAGCAGAGAACAGGGTAGGGGAGATAATTCACCCCTCCACTTT.

J is TRBJ2-1 and V is TRBV7-3, with TRBD2 matching 8 bases. V was clipped by 4 bases and J by 2 bases; unmatched bases: 7. CDR1 is SGHTA and CDR2 is FQGTGA in the germline V gene. CDR3 size: 16 residues. CDR3 bases: TGTGCCAGCAGCTCCTACACGGGACTAGCCTACAATGAGCAGTTCTTC. Its protein is CASSSYTGLAYNEQFF. The complete variable domain, with remaining parts taken from reference TRBV7-3 and TRBJ2-1, reads GAGVSQTPSNKVTEKGKYVELRCDPISGHTALYWYRQSLGQGPEFLIYFQGTGAADDSGLPNDRFFAVRPEGSVSTLKIQRTERGDSAVYLCASSSYTGLAYNEQFFGPGTRLTVL.

This clone was seen a handful of times. V gene TRBV9 combines with J gene TRBJ1-4; TRBD1 is a possible D gene (5 bases). CDR1 is SGDLS and CDR2 is YYNGEE in the germline V gene. V was clipped by 0 bases and J by 7 bases, with 19 bases between them. This CDR3 contains 17 residues. The CDR3 loop reads CASSVGNDLQTGEKLFF. The CDR3 region has the DNA TGTGCCAGCAGCGTAGGAAACGATCTTCAAACAGGTGAAAAACTGTTTTTT.

The CDR3 DNA follows: TGTGCCAGCAGCCAAGAGTTGCCCACCTATTCCCTCTCCTACGAGCAGTACTTC. It translates to CASSQELPTYSLSYEQYF. The chain links TRBV3-1 (or the pseudogene TRBV3-2) to TRBJ2-7, with no clear D. This CDR3 comprises 18 residues. Trimming removed 0 bases at V and 0 bases at J, with 18 bases between. Germline values: CDR1 LGHDT, CDR2 YNNKEL (reference sequence).

This sequence joins TRBV5-4 and TRBJ2-1, with 7 nucleotides matching TRBD2. Germline lookup yields CDR1 SGHNT and CDR2 YYREEE (reference sequence). The CDR3 has 15 amino acids. With 2 bases clipped from V and 2 bases from J, the junction kept 4 bases outside the gene matches. In DNA, the CDR3 is TGTGCCAGCAGCTTATCAGGACTAGCCTACAATGAGCAGTTCTTC. Protein: CASSLSGLAYNEQFF.

This chain joins TRBV2 and TRBJ1-6; D uncertain. Looked up from germline, CDR1 is SNHLY and CDR2 is FYNNEI. V lost 3 bases and J 4 bases, leaving 7 bases between the germline ends. The CDR3 is 14 residues long. In DNA form, the CDR3 reads TGTGCCAGCAGTGAGGGCAGTTATAATTCACCCCTCCACTTT. This translates into CASSEGSYNSPLHF.

The chain uses TRBV2 and TRBJ1-1; a weak D match, TRBD1 (5 bases). The CDR3 has 12 residues. V was pared by 7 bases and J by 6 bases, with 12 bases between. The germline gives CDR1 SNHLY, CDR2 FYNNEI. The CDR3 DNA reads TGTGCCAGCATCGAGCAAGGGGCTGAAGCTTTCTTT. This translates into CASIEQGAEAFF.

This sequence joins TRBV30 and TRBJ2-7, with 11 nucleotides matching TRBD2. Germline lookup yields CDR1 GTSNPN and CDR2 SVGIG (reference sequence). This CDR3 region has 15 residues. The V gene end was trimmed by 1 base and the J gene end by 1 base; junction bases not matched to a gene: 3. The CDR3 sequence: CAWSGGTSGSYEQYF. The CDR3 coding sequence is TGTGCCTGGAGTGGTGGGACTAGCGGATCCTACGAGCAGTACTTC.

The chain couples TRBV27 to TRBJ2-7; a weak D match, TRBD2 (8 bases). This CDR3 has 14 amino acids. V shed 6 bases and J shed 0 bases, with 12 bases lying between them. The germline V gene has CDR1 MNHEY and CDR2 SMNVEV (reference sequence). The CDR3 nucleotides are TGTGCCAGCAGCAGGGGGACTAGCTCCTACGAGCAGTACTTC. It is translated as CASSRGTSSYEQYF.

V is TRBV28 and J is TRBJ2-7, with TRBD2 as a possible D gene (5 bases). With 3 bases removed from V and 5 bases from J, the gap between germline ends came to 11 bases. Germline CDR1 MDHEN, CDR2 SYDVKM. The CDR3 totals 13 residues. CDR3 bases: TGTGCCAGCAGTTTTAGCGACACCCACGAGCAGTACTTC. Protein: CASSFSDTHEQYF.

The chain recombines TRBV28 with TRBJ1-1, with no clear D. This CDR3 has 17 amino acids. Trimming took off 4 bases at V and 1 base at J, with 19 bases between the two ends. Germline lookup yields CDR1 MDHEN and CDR2 SYDVKM. CDR3 loop: CASSSIAGSTENTEAFF. The CDR3 coding sequence is TGTGCCAGCAGTTCTATCGCCGGATCCACAGAGAACACTGAAGCTTTCTTT.

The rearrangement uses TRBV11-2 and TRBJ2-2, with 11 bases aligning to TRBD1. Germline loops: CDR1 SGHAT, CDR2 FQNNGV. This CDR3 spans 19 amino acids. V was pared by 3 bases and J by 3 bases, with 12 bases of the junction left unmatched. Here the CDR3 DNA reads TGTGCCAGCAGCTTTGAGATGTCGGGACAGGGGGGCTACACCGGGGAGCTGTTTTTT. Translation: CASSFEMSGQGGYTGELFF.

The chain recombines TRBV7-9 with TRBJ2-4, with 7 bases fitting TRBD1. The length of the CDR3 is 14 residues. V was clipped by 3 bases and J by 7 bases; unmatched bases: 6. Germline V gene lookup returns CDR1 SEHNR and CDR2 FQNEAQ (reference sequence). The CDR3 spells CASSFTGTDNIQYF. The CDR3 DNA follows: TGTGCCAGCAGCTTCACCGGGACAGACAACATTCAGTACTTC.

The rearrangement links TRBV28 to TRBJ1-5; TRBD1 is a possible D gene (5 bases). CDR1 and CDR2 from the germline V gene are MDHEN and SYDVKM. The CDR3 runs to 14 residues. Trimming left V 8 bases short and J 2 bases short, with 13 bases between. Here the CDR3 reads CASVRGGGNQPQHF. The CDR3 DNA reads TGTGCCAGCGTCCGGGGGGGTGGCAATCAGCCCCAGCATTTT.

This sequence joins TRBV18 and TRBJ2-7; maybe TRBD2 (5 bases). Germline V gives CDR1 KGHSH, CDR2 LQKENI. Trimming stripped 1 base from V and 7 bases from J, with 29 bases between. The CDR3 has 19 amino acids. The CDR3 reads CASSPRWETDRTFHGEQYF. The CDR3 DNA is TGTGCCAGCTCACCACGCTGGGAGACTGACCGCACTTTCCATGGAGAGCAGTACTTC.